This T cell receptor beta chain was observed in a study of T cell repertoires in cytomegalovirus infection. This clonotype was seen many times. Its antigen is undetermined. TCRdb itself ran the reads through MiXCR, one entry per CDR3 protein. The sample has 400,000 to 600,000 distinct CDR3 sequences; approximately 40% are singletons. This CDR3 is 15 amino acids long. The ends lost 2 bases at V and 8 bases at J; junction bases unmatched: 7. Germline V gene sequence: CDR1 SGHTA, CDR2 FQGNSA. The material sequenced was cultured PBMCs, taken from culture after CMV antigen stimulation. The sequence was obtained from a human donor in good health (CMV status not recorded). Some clones in this sample may be carry-over from other donors' samples. This rearrangement joins TRBV7-2 to TRBJ2-2, with 8 bases identical to TRBD2. CDR3: CASSLTGGISGELFF. DNA for the CDR3: TGTGCCAGCAGCTTAACGGGAGGGATAAGTGGGGAGCTGTTTTTT. Combining the CDR3 with reference TRBV7-2 and TRBJ2-2 gives the whole variable domain GAGVSQSPSNKVTEKGKDVELRCDPISGHTALYWYRQSLGQGLEFLIYFQGNSAPDKSGLPSDRFSAERTGGSVSTLTIQRTQQEDSAVYLCASSLTGGISGELFFGEGSRLTVL.